The clone carrying this T cell receptor beta chain was detected ten times or more. Its antigen remains unknown. The sample originates from a study of regulatory T cells in long-lasting Graves disease. General study findings and limits: Persistent disease was characterized by preferential usage of TRBV28, TRBJ1-2 and TRBJ2-5. Newly diagnosed patients had higher TCR diversity than persistent Graves' patients did.

Regarding time point: newly diagnosed GD, antithyroid drugs for less than 3 months. Extracted RNA from PBMCs served as the source of the TCR library. V dropped 8 bases and J dropped 2 bases, with 6 bases sitting between them. This CDR3 has 11 residues. Germline V lookup: CDR1 LGHDT, CDR2 YNNKEL (reference sequence). Investigators prepared the TCR beta libraries by applying iRepertoire HTBI primers and Arm-PCR of CDR3 regions. TCRdb re-derived calls from the multiplex PCR reads in MiXCR, one entry per CDR3 protein. The sample shows roughly 560,000 distinct CDR3 sequences, roughly 16% of them seen only once. These data also featured in a second study, about T cells in Graves' hyperthyroidism and ophthalmopathy. According to that study: Primed by the HTBI set, a first-round RT-PCR was run on the TCR CDR3.

The material was peripheral blood mononuclear cells (PBMCs), obtained at new diagnosis, from a patient treated with antithyroid drugs. This chain links TRBV3-1 with TRBJ1-1; D is ambiguous. This sequence was found in a woman aged 35-65 years with Graves disease. This chain's CDR3 is CASAGNTEAFF. As DNA, the CDR3 is TGTGCCAGCGCTGGAAACACTGAAGCTTTCTTT.